Following are 31 T cell receptor beta chains from one sample sequenced in a study of cytomegalovirus exposure and HLA in healthy donors. Amplification used 60 Vbeta primers and 13 Jbeta primers. Only in-frame clones appear in the TCRdb table, and some are missing; sequencing was by immunoSEQ multiplex PCR. The profile shows over 65,000 clones, about four fifths of them singletons. The sequenced sample was PBMCs. The receptor set was obtained from a woman in her twenties or thirties in good health and CMV-seronegative.

This clone came up a few times. The V and J genes are TRBV21-1 and TRBJ1-5; TRBD1, the table's D call, was not compared with the DNA. TRBV21-1 is an annotated pseudogene. The CDR3 loop spans 17 amino acids. CDR3 DNA: TGTGCCAGCAGCAAAGGGTTCGACGGAGCAGGGATTTCGTCCCAGCATTTT. The encoded protein is CASSKGFDGAGISSQHF.

This clone has only a few counts. V is TRBV19 and J is TRBJ1-5; D unresolved. The CDR3 consists of 14 residues. Per germline, CDR1 LNHDA and CDR2 SQIVND (reference sequence). The ends were cut back, 4 bases at V and 2 bases at J, with 9 bases in the middle. CDR3 amino acids: CASSNPAGNQPQHF. The CDR3 DNA reads as TGTGCCAGTAGTAACCCCGCGGGCAATCAGCCCCAGCATTTT.

This clone was seen a handful of times. The chain links TRBV19 to TRBJ1-5; D unclear. The CDR3 spans 13 residues. Germline V gives CDR1 LNHDA, CDR2 SQIVND (reference sequence). Trimming shortened V by 8 bases and J by 0 bases, and 8 bases separated the two germline ends. Here the CDR3 DNA reads TGTGCCAGTGGACTTTATAGCAATCAGCCCCAGCATTTT. Residues: CASGLYSNQPQHF.

The CDR3 is CASTQGSSYNEQFF. CDR3 nucleotide sequence: TGTGCCAGTACTCAGGGGAGCTCCTACAATGAGCAGTTCTTC. The chain employs TRBV19 and TRBJ2-1; weak D call: TRBD1 (6 bases). The CDR3 covers 14 residues. V was cut by 7 bases and J by 0 bases, with 10 bases left in between. In germline, CDR1 is LNHDA, CDR2 SQIVND (reference sequence). Looking up the rest from reference TRBV19 and TRBJ2-1 gives the full variable domain: DGGITQSPKYLFRKEGQNVTLSCEQNLNHDAMYWYRQDPGQGLRLIYYSQIVNDFQKGDIAEGYSVSREKKESFPLTVTSAQKNPTAFYLCASTQGSSYNEQFFGPGTRLTVL.

The chain employs TRBV7-9 and TRBJ2-7; 7 nucleotides match TRBD1. The CDR3 extends over 14 amino acids. Germline V gene lookup returns CDR1 SEHNR and CDR2 FQNEAQ (reference sequence). V was pared by 4 bases and J by 2 bases, with 5 bases of the junction left unmatched. DNA of the CDR3: TGTGCCAGCAGCTCGCGAGGGGGCCCCTACGAGCAGTACTTC. Protein sequence: CASSSRGGPYEQYF.

This rearrangement joins TRBV5-1 to TRBJ2-6; 7 bases align to TRBD2. V was pared by 3 bases and J by 0 bases, with 9 bases of the junction left unmatched. CDR3 length: 18 amino acids. Germline V gene data show CDR1 as SGHRS and CDR2 as YFSETQ. As DNA, the CDR3 is TGCGCCAGCAGCTCCTTGCGGGAGCTGAGCTCTGGGGCCAACGTCCTGACTTTC. Residues: CASSSLRELSSGANVLTF.

This clone was counted a few times. This sequence joins TRBV28 and TRBJ2-3; TRBD2 might be the D (5 bases). Germline V CDR1 and CDR2: MDHEN, SYDVKM. Trimming took 2 bases from V and 6 from J, leaving 9 bases between them. The CDR3 totals 13 residues. The CDR3 sequence: CASSLRDLDTQYF. The CDR3 nucleotides read TGTGCCAGCAGTTTACGGGATCTGGATACGCAGTATTTT.

There are a few counts of this clone. The chain joins TRBV23-1 to TRBJ2-7, with a possible D match to TRBD1 (5 bases). TRBV23-1 belongs to the ORF category, with a function that is uncertain. Between the trimmed V and J ends, which lost 10 bases and 3 bases, there was a span of 28 bases. The CDR3 has 17 residues. The CDR3 region has the DNA TGCGCCATCCCTGACAGTGGAGACGGTCGAGGTCGCTACGAGCAGTACTTC. This sequence encodes CAIPDSGDGRGRYEQYF.

This clone showed up just once. The rearrangement uses TRBV7-9 and TRBJ2-3, with D perhaps matching TRBD1 (6 bases). V lost 1 base and J 11 bases, leaving 19 bases between the germline ends. The CDR3 extends over 15 amino acids. Germline CDR1 is SEHNR and CDR2 is FQNEAQ (reference sequence). The CDR3 loop is CASSLVETGGVRQYF. CDR3 coding DNA: TGTGCCAGCAGCTTAGTAGAGACAGGTGGGGTCCGGCAGTATTTT.

This clone was seen only once. The chain links TRBV27 to TRBJ1-1, with 7 bases aligning to TRBD1. V lost 3 bases to trimming and J lost 2 bases; unmatched junction nucleotides: 9. Germline V gene data show CDR1 as MNHEY and CDR2 as SMNVEV (reference sequence). The CDR3 runs 16 residues. The CDR3 reads CASSLRGTDLNTEAFF. Here the CDR3 DNA reads TGTGCCAGCAGTTTGAGGGGGACAGATCTCAACACTGAAGCTTTCTTT.

This clone appeared once. V usage is TRBV11-3 and J usage is TRBJ2-7, with D unclear. Germline-derived CDR1 and CDR2 are SGHNT and YENEEA. V lost 5 bases to trimming and J lost 2 bases, with 4 bases between them. The CDR3 sequence is 11 residues long. CDR3 nucleotides: TGTGCCAGCAGCCGGGCCTACGAGCAGTACTTC. It is translated as CASSRAYEQYF.

This rearrangement joins TRBV7-9 to TRBJ1-3, with 9 bases matching TRBD1. The CDR3 totals 18 residues. Germline V lookup: CDR1 SEHNR, CDR2 FQNEAQ (reference sequence). J was trimmed by 0 bases and V by 4 bases; bases with no gene match: 10. The CDR3 DNA reads as TGTGCCAGCAGCTCTCCTCCGGGACAGGGTTTCTCTGGAAACACCATATATTTT. It translates to CASSSPPGQGFSGNTIYF.

CDR3 loop: CASSDIGRGSGANVLTF. The CDR3 coding sequence is TGTGCCAGCAGTGACATCGGACGGGGGAGTGGGGCCAACGTCCTGACTTTC. The chain has TRBV6-4 and TRBJ2-6; possible D gene TRBD2, 6 bases. The CDR3 has 17 amino acids. V lost 2 bases, J lost 3 bases, and 14 bases lay in between. Germline CDR1 reads MRHNA; CDR2 reads SNTAGT.

The rearrangement links TRBV18 to TRBJ1-3, with D maybe TRBD1 (5 bases). This CDR3 has 14 residues. CDR1 is KGHSH, CDR2 LQKENI, per germline. Trimming stripped 3 bases from V and 1 base from J, with 7 bases between. This chain's CDR3 is CASSPDISGNTIYF. DNA for the CDR3: TGTGCCAGCTCACCGGACATTTCTGGAAACACCATATATTTT.

The rearrangement uses TRBV28 and TRBJ2-1; 8 positions agree with TRBD2. Germline V gives CDR1 MDHEN, CDR2 SYDVKM. Trimming at V came to 2 bases and at J to 0 bases, leaving 3 bases not matched to a gene. CDR3 length: 16 residues. CDR3 DNA sequence: TGTGCCAGCAGTTTAATAGCGGGGAGCTCCTACAATGAGCAGTTCTTC. This codes for CASSLIAGSSYNEQFF.

The V and J genes are TRBV6-1 and TRBJ1-2, with unresolved D. Looked up from germline, CDR1 is MNHNS and CDR2 is SASEGT. There are 14 residues in the CDR3. V was clipped by 2 bases and J by 2 bases, with 9 bases between them. CDR3 DNA: TGTGCCAGCAGTGAAAGAGGTCAGAACTATGGCTACACCTTC. This translates into CASSERGQNYGYTF.

The rearrangement uses TRBV2 and TRBJ2-3; D may be TRBD2 (6 bases). The V gene's germline CDR1 is SNHLY and CDR2 FYNNEI. Deletions cut 7 bases from V and 5 bases from J, with 16 bases between. This CDR3 has 14 amino acids. In DNA, the CDR3 is TGTGCCAGCATGGTGAGGGCCGGGGGAGATACGCAGTATTTT. Protein product: CASMVRAGGDTQYF.

This chain joins TRBV6-4 and TRBJ1-1; no clear D gene. CDR3 size: 13 residues. Per the germline V gene, CDR1 is MRHNA and CDR2 is SNTAGT. Trimming took off 8 bases at V and 3 bases at J, with 13 bases between the two ends. The CDR3, as DNA: TGTGCCAGCTCCCTGACAACTTACACTGAAGCTTTCTTT. It translates to CASSLTTYTEAFF.

The rearrangement uses TRBV11-2 and TRBJ2-7; D remains ambiguous. V lost 0 bases and J 4 bases, leaving 7 bases between the germline ends. In germline, CDR1 is SGHAT, CDR2 FQNNGV. The CDR3 runs to 13 residues. The CDR3 is CASSLERWYEQYF. As DNA, the CDR3 is TGTGCCAGCAGCTTAGAGAGGTGGTACGAGCAGTACTTC.

Regarding this clone: One junction end does not reproduce the germline sequence, and a read error may be involved. The chain uses TRBV15 and TRBJ2-5; tentatively, D is TRBD1 (6 bases). The CDR3 is 14 residues long. Germline-derived CDR1 and CDR2 are LNHNV and YYDKDF (reference sequence). The CDR3 reads CATSRDPGEEAQYF. CDR3 in DNA: TGTGCCACCAGCAGAGATCCAGGGGAAGAGGCCCAGTACTTC.

V usage is TRBV6-1 and J usage is TRBJ2-2; D not certain. With 6 bases removed from V and 16 bases from J, the gap between germline ends came to 21 bases. CDR1 is MNHNS, CDR2 SASEGT, per germline. The CDR3 length is 13 residues. The CDR3 spells CASRVYAVEDPFF. CDR3 DNA sequence: TGTGCCAGCAGGGTGTATGCGGTCGAAGATCCGTTTTTT.

The V and J genes are TRBV11-3 and TRBJ2-2, with 9 bases matching TRBD2. With V trimmed by 7 bases and J by 2 bases, 11 bases remained unmatched. Germline V gives CDR1 SGHNT, CDR2 YENEEA. The CDR3 is 17 amino acids. CDR3 nucleotides: TGTGCCAGCATCCCCGCCCCTAGCGGGGACAACACCGGGGAGCTGTTTTTT. Translation: CASIPAPSGDNTGELFF.

The gene calls are TRBV5-6 and TRBJ1-3; D is perhaps TRBD1 (5 bases). Germline values: CDR1 SGHDT, CDR2 YYEEEE. Trimming stripped 4 bases from V and 8 bases from J, with 19 bases between. The CDR3 is 15 residues long. The CDR3 protein is CASSPAPDSTDTIYF. The DNA of the CDR3 is TGTGCCAGCAGCCCCGCCCCAGACAGTACGGACACCATATATTTT. The entire variable domain, with the rest obtained from reference TRBV5-6 and TRBJ1-3, is as follows: DAGVTQSPTHLIKTRGQQVTLRCSPKSGHDTVSWYQQALGQGPQFIFQYYEEEERQRGNFPDRFSGHQFPNYSSELNVNALLLGDSALYLCASSPAPDSTDTIYFGEGSWLTVV.

This clone was detected once. The rearrangement links TRBV7-2 to TRBJ2-1; D not certain. The germline gives CDR1 SGHTA, CDR2 FQGNSA. Trimming stripped 7 bases from V and 10 bases from J, with 26 bases between. CDR3 size: 16 residues. CDR3 coding DNA: TGTGCCAGCATACTAAAGGTGGGTTTCGTCTTACAAGAGCAGTTCTTC. Translated, it gives CASILKVGFVLQEQFF.

The V call is TRBV5-1, the J call TRBJ2-7, with TRBD1 matching 7 bases. This CDR3 has 13 residues. With 3 bases clipped from V and 6 bases from J, the junction kept 6 bases outside the gene matches. Germline CDR1 and CDR2: SGHRS and YFSETQ. The CDR3 bases are TGCGCCAGCAGCTCCCCAACAGGGGTCGAGCAGTACTTC. It specifies CASSSPTGVEQYF. The full variable domain, its missing parts supplied by reference TRBV5-1 and TRBJ2-7, is KAGVTQTPRYLIKTRGQQVTLSCSPISGHRSVSWYQQTPGQGLQFLFEYFSETQRNKGNFPGRFSGRQFSNSRSEMNVSTLELGDSALYLCASSSPTGVEQYFGPGTRLTVT.

The V gene is TRBV5-6, the J gene TRBJ1-1; tentatively, D is TRBD1 (6 bases). The V end lost 5 bases, the J end lost 0 bases, and 14 bases lay between the germline ends. Germline CDR1 reads SGHDT; CDR2 reads YYEEEE. This CDR3 is built from 15 residues. The CDR3 DNA follows: TGTGCCAGCAGACCGACAGGAGTCATGAACACTGAAGCTTTCTTT. Amino acids: CASRPTGVMNTEAFF.

The chain employs TRBV4-3 and TRBJ1-6, with D perhaps TRBD1 (5 bases). Germline V gives CDR1 LGHNA, CDR2 YSLEER. The CDR3 covers 18 residues. Trimming took off 3 bases at V and 10 bases at J, with 25 bases between the two ends. CDR3 coding DNA: TGCGCCAGCAGCCAGGGCTCTATAGGGGCCCTCCGCGGATCACCCCTCCACTTT. This gives the protein CASSQGSIGALRGSPLHF.

The V call is TRBV11-3, the J call TRBJ2-5; D perhaps matches TRBD2 (7 bases). Trimming shortened V by 7 bases and J by 2 bases, and 17 bases separated the two germline ends. From germline, CDR1 is SGHNT and CDR2 YENEEA. The CDR3 runs 15 residues. The CDR3 nucleotides are TGTGCCAGCACTCGAGGAGGGGGGGCACAAGAGACCCAGTACTTC. Encoded protein: CASTRGGGAQETQYF.

The CDR3 protein is CASSIGHLEVEYF. The DNA for the CDR3 is TGTGCCAGTAGTATAGGACACCTGGAAGTGGAGTACTTC. The genes are TRBV19 and TRBJ2-5; D gene unclear. The ends were cut back, 1 base at V and 12 bases at J, with 15 bases in the middle. The length of the CDR3 is 13 residues. The germline CDR1 and CDR2 sequences are LNHDA and SQIVND (reference sequence).

The V call is TRBV5-8, the J call TRBJ2-5, with D possibly being TRBD2 (5 bases). The closer fit of TRBJ2-7 to the DNA end suggests the J call may be wrong. This CDR3 is built from 15 residues. Looked up from germline, CDR1 is SGHTS and CDR2 is YDEGEE. The CDR3 here is CASRPVGLRLDEQYF. The CDR3, as DNA: TGTGCCAGCAGGCCCGTTGGACTCCGCTTGGACGAGCAGTACTTC.

This clone has just one count. The chain employs TRBV4-1 and TRBJ1-2; 11 bases agree with TRBD1. The CDR3 consists of 16 residues. Germline CDR1 MGHRA, CDR2 YSYEKL. With V trimmed by 0 bases and J by 4 bases, 4 bases remained unmatched. The DNA of the CDR3 is TGCGCCAGCAGCCAAGATTTGGGGACAGGGGGCTATGGCTACACCTTC. This encodes CASSQDLGTGGYGYTF.